Reported below is one TCR beta chain. Healthy bone marrow donors made up the cohort. The CDR3 totals 13 residues. V was trimmed by 9 bases and J by 1 base, leaving 14 bases between them. Germline values: CDR1 SGHRS, CDR2 YFSETQ. A multiplex PCR was run with 60 Vbeta primers and 13 Jbeta primers. Clones were sequenced by immunoSEQ multiplex PCR, and TCRdb holds only the in-frame ones, with some missing. The profile shows approximately 76,000 clones, about 64% of them singletons. The data are from a study of cytomegalovirus exposure and HLA in healthy donors. The source is a young man in good health and CMV-seropositive. This chain joins TRBV5-1 and TRBJ2-7; D is possibly TRBD1 (5 bases). Sequencing was done on a sample of PBMCs. CDR3 residues: CATKETGSYEQYF. CDR3 in DNA: TGCGCCACAAAAGAAACAGGTTCCTACGAGCAGTACTTC.